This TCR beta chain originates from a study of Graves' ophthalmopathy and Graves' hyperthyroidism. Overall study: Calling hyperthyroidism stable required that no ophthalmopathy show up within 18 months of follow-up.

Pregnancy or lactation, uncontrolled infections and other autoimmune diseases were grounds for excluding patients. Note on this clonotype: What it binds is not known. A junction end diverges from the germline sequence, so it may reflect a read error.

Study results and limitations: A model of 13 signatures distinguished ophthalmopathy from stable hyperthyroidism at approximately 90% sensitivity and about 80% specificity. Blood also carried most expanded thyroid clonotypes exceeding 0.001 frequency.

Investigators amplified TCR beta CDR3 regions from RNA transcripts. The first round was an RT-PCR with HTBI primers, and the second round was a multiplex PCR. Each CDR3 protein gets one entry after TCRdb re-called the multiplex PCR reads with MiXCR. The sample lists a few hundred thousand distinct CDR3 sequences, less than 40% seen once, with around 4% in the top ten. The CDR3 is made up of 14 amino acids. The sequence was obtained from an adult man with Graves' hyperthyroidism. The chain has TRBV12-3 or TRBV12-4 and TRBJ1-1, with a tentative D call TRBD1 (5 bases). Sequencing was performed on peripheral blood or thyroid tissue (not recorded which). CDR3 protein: CAIKAGPLNTGAFF. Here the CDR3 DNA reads TGTGCCATTAAGGCGGGACCATTGAACACTGGAGCTTTCTTT.